This entry lists 7 T cell receptor beta chains sequenced from one sample in a study of T cell repertoires in cytomegalovirus infection. TCRdb independently ran MiXCR on the reads; one entry per CDR3 protein. The data hold about 310,000 distinct CDR3 sequences, with around 10% observed a single time. The sequenced sample consisted of PBMCs. Receptor source: a human donor in good health (CMV status not recorded). Some clones in this sample may be carry-over from other donors' samples.

This clonotype was counted ten times or more. V usage is TRBV20-1 and J usage is TRBJ1-1; D may be TRBD1 (5 bases). Germline CDR1 DFQATT, CDR2 SNEGSKA (reference sequence). This CDR3 region has 14 residues. Trimming took 1 base from V and 4 from J, leaving 13 bases between them. This chain's CDR3 is CSARGAGRGTEAFF. The CDR3 DNA reads as TGCAGTGCTAGAGGGGCAGGGAGGGGCACTGAAGCTTTCTTT.

The V gene is TRBV20-1, the J gene TRBJ2-7; no clear D. The CDR3 is 12 residues long. Germline-derived CDR1 and CDR2 are DFQATT and SNEGSKA (reference sequence). V was clipped by 4 bases and J by 1 base, with 8 bases between them. CDR3 residues: CSAKGRSYEQYF. As DNA, the CDR3 is TGCAGTGCTAAAGGTCGATCCTACGAGCAGTACTTC.

In its sample, this clonotype was seen a few times. The chain carries TRBV12-3 or TRBV12-4 and TRBJ2-3, with a possible D match to TRBD1 (6 bases). The CDR3 has 15 residues. Trimming removed 3 bases from V and 3 bases from J, with 13 bases in between. CDR3 sequence: CASSFRSGTTDTQYF. In DNA form, the CDR3 reads TGTGCCAGCAGTTTCCGGTCCGGGACAACAGATACGCAGTATTTT.

This clonotype occurred many times. The gene calls are TRBV6-2 or TRBV6-3 and TRBJ2-7; 9 nucleotides align to TRBD1. From germline, CDR1 is MNHEY and CDR2 SVGEGT. The V and J ends lost 4 bases and 3 bases, in that order; junction bases with no gene match: 7. This CDR3 comprises 15 residues. CDR3 sequence reads: CASSSTGTGRYEQYV. CDR3 in DNA: TGTGCCAGCAGTTCGACCGGGACAGGGCGCTACGAGCAGTACGTC.

This clonotype has only a few counts. This rearrangement joins TRBV10-2 to TRBJ1-5; perhaps TRBD1 as D (5 bases). Trimming took off 7 bases at V and 7 bases at J, with 20 bases between the two ends. Germline lookup yields CDR1 WSHSY and CDR2 SAAADI. The CDR3 extends over 15 amino acids. CDR3 nucleotides: TGCGCCAGCAACGCCGTGGAGGGACGAAGGCAGCCCCAGCATTTT. Its protein product is CASNAVEGRRQPQHF.

This clonotype was observed many times. The rearrangement joins TRBV6-2 or TRBV6-3 to TRBJ2-3, with D possibly matching TRBD1 (6 bases). CDR1 and CDR2 from the germline V gene are MNHEY and SVGEGT. The CDR3 sequence is 15 residues long. V was clipped by 7 bases and J by 3 bases, with 17 bases between them. CDR3 region: CASKSGGGGTDTQYF. The CDR3 region has the DNA TGTGCCAGCAAAAGTGGGGGCGGTGGGACAGATACGCAGTATTTT.

This clonotype was seen at least ten times. This CDR3 is CASTLPGGCNEQFF. CDR3 nucleotides: TGTGCCAGCACCCTGCCGGGGGGGTGCAATGAGCAGTTCTTC. This chain links TRBV28 with TRBJ2-1; 8 bases map to TRBD2. Trimming removed 7 bases from V and 6 bases from J; junction bases left unmatched: 8. Germline V gene sequence: CDR1 MDHEN, CDR2 SYDVKM. CDR3 length equals 14 residues.